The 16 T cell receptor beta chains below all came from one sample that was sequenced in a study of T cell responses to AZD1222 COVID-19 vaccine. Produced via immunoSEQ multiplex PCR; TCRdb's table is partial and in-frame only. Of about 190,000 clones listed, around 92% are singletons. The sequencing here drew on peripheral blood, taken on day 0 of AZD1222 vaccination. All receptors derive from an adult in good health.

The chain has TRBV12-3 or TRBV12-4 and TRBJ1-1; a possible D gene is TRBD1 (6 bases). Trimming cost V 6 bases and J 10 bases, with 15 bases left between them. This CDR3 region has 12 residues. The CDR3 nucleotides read TGTGCCAGCAGAACAGGGTCAAGGGGAGCTTTCTTT. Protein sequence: CASRTGSRGAFF.

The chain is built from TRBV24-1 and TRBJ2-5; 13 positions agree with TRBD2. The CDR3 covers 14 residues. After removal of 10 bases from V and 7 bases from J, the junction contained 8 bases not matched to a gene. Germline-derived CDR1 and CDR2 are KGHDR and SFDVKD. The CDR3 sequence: CATRLAGGRVTQYF. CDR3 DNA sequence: TGTGCCACTAGACTAGCGGGAGGTCGGGTGACCCAGTACTTC.

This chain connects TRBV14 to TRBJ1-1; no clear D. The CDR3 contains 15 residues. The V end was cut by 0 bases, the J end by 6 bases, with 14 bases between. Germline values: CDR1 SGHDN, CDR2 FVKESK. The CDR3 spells CASSQEEGQWAEAFF. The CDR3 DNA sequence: TGTGCCAGCAGCCAAGAGGAGGGCCAATGGGCTGAAGCTTTCTTT.

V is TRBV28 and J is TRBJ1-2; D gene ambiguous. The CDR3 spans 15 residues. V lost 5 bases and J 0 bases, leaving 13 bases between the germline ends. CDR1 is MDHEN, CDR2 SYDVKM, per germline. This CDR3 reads CASSLRVGANYGYTF. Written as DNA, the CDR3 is TGTGCCAGCAGTCTACGGGTTGGAGCTAACTATGGCTACACCTTC.

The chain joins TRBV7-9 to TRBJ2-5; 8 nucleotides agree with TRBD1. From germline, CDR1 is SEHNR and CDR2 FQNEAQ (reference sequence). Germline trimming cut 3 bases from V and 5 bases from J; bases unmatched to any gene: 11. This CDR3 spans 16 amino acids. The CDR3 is CASSFPPGGGQETQYF. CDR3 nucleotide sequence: TGTGCCAGCAGCTTCCCCCCAGGGGGCGGGCAGGAGACCCAGTACTTC.

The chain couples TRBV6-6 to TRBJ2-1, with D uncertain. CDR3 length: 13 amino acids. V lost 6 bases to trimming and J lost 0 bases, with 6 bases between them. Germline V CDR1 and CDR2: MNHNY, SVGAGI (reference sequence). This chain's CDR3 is CASSPSSYNEQFF. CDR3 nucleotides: TGTGCCAGCAGCCCAAGCTCCTACAATGAGCAGTTCTTC.

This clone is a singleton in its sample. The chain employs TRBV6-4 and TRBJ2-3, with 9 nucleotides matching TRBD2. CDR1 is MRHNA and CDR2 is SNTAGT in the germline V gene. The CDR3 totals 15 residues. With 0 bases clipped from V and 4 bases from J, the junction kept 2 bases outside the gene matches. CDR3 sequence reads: CASSDSAGGPDTQYF. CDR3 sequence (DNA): TGTGCCAGCAGTGACTCGGCGGGAGGGCCAGATACGCAGTATTTT.

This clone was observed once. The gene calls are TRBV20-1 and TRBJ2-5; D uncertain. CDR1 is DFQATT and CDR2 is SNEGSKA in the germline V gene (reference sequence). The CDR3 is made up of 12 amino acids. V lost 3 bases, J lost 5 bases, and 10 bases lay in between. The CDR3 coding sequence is TGCAGTGCTAGTGGCGAGGCGGAGACCCAGTACTTC. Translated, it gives CSASGEAETQYF.

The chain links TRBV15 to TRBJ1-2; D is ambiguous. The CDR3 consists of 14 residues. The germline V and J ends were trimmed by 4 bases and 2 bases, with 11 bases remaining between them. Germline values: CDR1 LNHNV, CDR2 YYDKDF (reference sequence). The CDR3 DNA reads TGTGCCACCAGCACCCGGACGGAGAACTATGGCTACACCTTC. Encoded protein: CATSTRTENYGYTF. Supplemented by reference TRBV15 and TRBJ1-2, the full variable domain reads DAMVIQNPRYQVTQFGKPVTLSCSQTLNHNVMYWYQQKSSQAPKLLFHYYDKDFNNEADTPDNFQSRRPNTSFCFLDIRSPGLGDTAMYLCATSTRTENYGYTFGSGTRLTVV.

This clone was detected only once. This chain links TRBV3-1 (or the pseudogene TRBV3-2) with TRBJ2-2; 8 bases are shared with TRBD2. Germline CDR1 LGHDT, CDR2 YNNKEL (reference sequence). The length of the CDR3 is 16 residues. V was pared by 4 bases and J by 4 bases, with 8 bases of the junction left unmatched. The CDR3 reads CASSLRGGLGTGELFF. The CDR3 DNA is TGTGCCAGCAGCCTCCGGGGGGGGCTCGGCACCGGGGAGCTGTTTTTT.

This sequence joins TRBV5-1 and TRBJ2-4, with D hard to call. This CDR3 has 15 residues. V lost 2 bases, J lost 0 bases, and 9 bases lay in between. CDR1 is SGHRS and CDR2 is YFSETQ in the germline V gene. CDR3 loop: CASSFDRVAKNIQYF. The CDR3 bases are TGCGCCAGCAGCTTCGACCGCGTAGCCAAAAACATTCAGTACTTC.

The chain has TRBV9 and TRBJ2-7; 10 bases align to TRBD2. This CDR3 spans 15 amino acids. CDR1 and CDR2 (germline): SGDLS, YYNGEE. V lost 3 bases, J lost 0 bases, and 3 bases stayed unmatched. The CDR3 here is CASSAIAGGSYEQYF. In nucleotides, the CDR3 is TGTGCCAGCAGCGCCATAGCGGGAGGCTCCTACGAGCAGTACTTC.

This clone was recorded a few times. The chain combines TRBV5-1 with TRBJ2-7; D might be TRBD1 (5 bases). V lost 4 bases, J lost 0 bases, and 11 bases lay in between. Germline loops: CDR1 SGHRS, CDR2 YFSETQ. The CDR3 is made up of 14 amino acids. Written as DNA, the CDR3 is TGCGCCAGCAGCAAAGACAGTACCTCCTACGAGCAGTACTTC. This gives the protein CASSKDSTSYEQYF.

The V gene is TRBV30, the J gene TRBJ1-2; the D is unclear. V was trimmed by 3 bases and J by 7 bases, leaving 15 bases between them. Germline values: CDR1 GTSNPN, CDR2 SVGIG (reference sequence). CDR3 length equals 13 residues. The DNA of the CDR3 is TGTGCCTGGAGCCTAGAGAAGGCTAGTGGCTACACCTTC. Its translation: CAWSLEKASGYTF. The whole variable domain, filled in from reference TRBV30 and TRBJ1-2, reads SQTIHQWPATLVQPVGSPLSLECTVEGTSNPNLYWYRQAAGRGLQLLFYSVGIGQISSEVPQNLSASRPQDRQFILSSKKLLLSDSGFYLCAWSLEKASGYTFGSGTRLTVV.

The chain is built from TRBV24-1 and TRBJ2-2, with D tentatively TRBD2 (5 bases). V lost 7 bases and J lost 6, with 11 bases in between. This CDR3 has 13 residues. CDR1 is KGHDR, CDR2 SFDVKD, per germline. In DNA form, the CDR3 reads TGTGCCACCAGCGGGAAAGTTTCCGGGGAGCTGTTTTTT. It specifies CATSGKVSGELFF.

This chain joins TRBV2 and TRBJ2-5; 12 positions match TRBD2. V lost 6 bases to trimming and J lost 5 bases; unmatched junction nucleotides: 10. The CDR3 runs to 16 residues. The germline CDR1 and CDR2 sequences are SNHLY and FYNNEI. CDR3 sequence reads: CASSPELAGGWETQYF. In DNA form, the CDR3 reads TGTGCCAGCAGCCCCGAACTAGCGGGAGGTTGGGAGACCCAGTACTTC. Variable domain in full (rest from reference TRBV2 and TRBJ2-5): EPEVTQTPSHQVTQMGQEVILRCVPISNHLYFYWYRQILGQKVEFLVSFYNNEISEKSEIFDDQFSVERPDGSNFTLKIRSTKLEDSAMYFCASSPELAGGWETQYFGPGTRLLVL.